This T cell receptor (beta chain) was captured in a study of regulatory T cells in long-lasting Graves disease. The table lists this clonotype with many counts. Assembly of TCR beta libraries relied on iRepertoire HTBI primers together with Arm-PCR of CDR3 regions. TCRdb analysed the multiplex PCR reads with MiXCR anew, one entry per CDR3 protein. This repertoire shows about 610,000 distinct CDR3 sequences, 15% to 20% found once; its top ten account for 12%. V was shortened by 4 bases and J by 2 bases, with 12 bases between the two germline ends. CDR1 and CDR2 (germline): KGHDR, SFDVKD. The CDR3 contains 15 residues. The time point was: newly diagnosed GD, antithyroid drugs for less than 3 months. From PBMCs, RNA was extracted and then used to make the TCR library. These data also featured in a second study, about T cells in Graves' hyperthyroidism and ophthalmopathy.

This sequence joins TRBV24-1 and TRBJ2-3, with a tentative D call TRBD2 (5 bases). The receptor's source is a man aged 18 to 30 with Graves disease. The source was peripheral blood mononuclear cells (PBMCs), collected at new diagnosis, from a patient treated with antithyroid drugs. In nucleotides, the CDR3 is TGTGCCACCAGTGAGTCGCGGAGGCCCACAGATACGCAGTATTTT. Translating it yields CATSESRRPTDTQYF.